This T cell receptor (beta chain) was found in a study of shared clonotypes between healthy human individuals. Adult Caucasians living in Nashville, Tennessee made up all of the donors. With respect to this clone: Within the sample, other DNA sequences also encode this same CDR3.

CDR1 SGHDN and CDR2 FVKESK come from the germline V gene. The V gene lost 0 bases and the J gene lost 5 bases, with 9 bases spanning the gap. The CDR3 is 14 amino acids. TCRdb keeps only in-frame clones here, not all; method: immunoSEQ multiplex PCR. The sample holds around 940,000 clones, 60% to 85% seen once. The sample was memory CD4+ T cells sorted from blood. Subset of the sample: CD45RA-negative fraction. V is TRBV14 and J is TRBJ2-3; the D is unclear. This clonotype originated in a man younger than 30 in good health. CDR3: CASSQDRSRDTQYF. CDR3 nucleotides: TGTGCCAGCAGCCAAGATAGGAGTCGAGATACGCAGTATTTT.